This TCR beta chain was sequenced for a study of Ad26.COV2.S vaccination and SARS-CoV-2 variants. Study context: Once, or twice with 56 days between doses, Ad26.COV2.S was given intramuscularly.

CDR1 is SQVTM and CDR2 is ANQGSEA in the germline V gene. Trimming removed 5 bases at V and 4 bases at J, with 17 bases between. This CDR3 region has 14 residues. This sample's treatment: some 19 received Ad26.COV2.S at low or high dose, single or two shots; five or six received placebo; per-sample allocation not given. Day 63 after the first injection of vaccine or placebo was the sampling time. A Boston adult aged 18-55 years was the donor. Study-wide points: Comparable non-spike TCR breadth was observed in vaccine and placebo recipients.

Clones were read by immunoSEQ multiplex PCR, and TCRdb kept only the in-frame ones, dropping some. The data show 300,000 to 350,000 clones, 85% seen once. A remark on this clone: As yet, its antigen is unknown.

V gene TRBV29-1 combines with J gene TRBJ2-5, with a weak D call TRBD2 (7 bases). Here the sequenced sample was peripheral blood, taken in a trial of Ad26.COV2.S vaccine versus placebo. The sequence derives from a person between 18 and 65 years old who received the Ad26.COV2.S COVID-19 vaccine or a placebo. The CDR3 region is CSVIRGARGETQYF. For the CDR3, the DNA is TGCAGCGTTATCCGGGGGGCACGGGGAGAGACCCAGTACTTC.